This T cell receptor (beta chain) was retrieved from a study of cytomegalovirus exposure and HLA in healthy donors. V lost 6 bases, J lost 3 bases, and 17 bases stayed unmatched. Germline CDR1 is SEHNR and CDR2 is FQNEAQ (reference sequence). CDR3 size: 17 residues. Only in-frame clones appear in the TCRdb table, and some are missing; sequencing was by immunoSEQ multiplex PCR. This sample has some 130,000 clones; roughly 90% occur once, and the top ten carry 1.2% to 1.5%. This receptor was identified in a man younger than 40 in good health and CMV-seronegative. Sequenced input: PBMCs. The J gene is TRBJ2-7, the V gene TRBV7-9; TRBD2 agrees at 7 bases. The CDR3 region has the DNA TGTGCCAGCAGTTACGGCCCCGAGGGGCGGGAGAGCTACGAGCAGTACTTC. This encodes CASSYGPEGRESYEQYF.